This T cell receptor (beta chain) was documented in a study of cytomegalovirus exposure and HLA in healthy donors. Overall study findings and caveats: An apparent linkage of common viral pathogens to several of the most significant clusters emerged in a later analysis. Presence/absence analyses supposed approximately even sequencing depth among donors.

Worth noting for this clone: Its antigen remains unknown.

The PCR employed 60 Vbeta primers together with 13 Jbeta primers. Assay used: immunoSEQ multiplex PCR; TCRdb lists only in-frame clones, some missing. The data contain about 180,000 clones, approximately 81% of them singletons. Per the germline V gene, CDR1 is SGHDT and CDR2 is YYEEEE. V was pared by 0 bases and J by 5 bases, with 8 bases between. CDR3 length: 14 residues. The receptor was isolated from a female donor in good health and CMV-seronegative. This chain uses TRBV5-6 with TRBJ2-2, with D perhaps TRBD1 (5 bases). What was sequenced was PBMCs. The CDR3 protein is CASSLVAGTGELFF. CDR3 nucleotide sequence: TGTGCCAGCAGCTTGGTGGCAGGGACCGGGGAGCTGTTTTTT.